Listed below are T cell receptor beta chains from one sample, sequenced in a study of identical twins. A single record per CDR3 protein comes from TCRdb applying MiXCR to the 5' RACE reads. The table shows 400,000 or so distinct CDR3 sequences, with about 10% occurring only once. The sample taken for sequencing was naive T cells sorted from blood. All receptors derive from a woman in her fifties or sixties in good health. The conserved cysteine and the conserved F or W are not part of the CDR3 here. The order of the fields is V gene, D gene, CDR3 protein. D genes are given only for firm matches.

TRBV6-1	.	ASNEIASGANVLT
TRBV3-1	.	ASSPSPSNYGYT
TRBV9	.	ASSVVGASYNEQF
TRBV29-1	TRBD2	SVEEGTSGTTMKQF
TRBV24-1	.	ATSDLLEGIDEQF
TRBV3-1	.	ASSQGGAEQF
TRBV4-1	TRBD2	ASSGVYRTSGRDEQF
TRBV27	.	ASSSPGFGDEQF
TRBV29-1	.	SVGRRNEKLF
TRBV5-1	TRBD2	ASTELAGANTDTQY
TRBV5-1	TRBD2	ASSLDLAGSNEQF
TRBV19	.	ATAQGAGNQPQH
TRBV4-1	.	ASSQPSPYSNQPQH
TRBV7-9	TRBD1	ASSRRDRLADEQF
TRBV29-1	.	SVHAIEQF
TRBV5-4	TRBD2	ASSPTSGKGELF
TRBV29-1	.	SVVLVRGTLVA
TRBV7-9	.	ASSGSLPSTDTQY
TRBV6-6	TRBD1	ASIRGQGNYEQY
TRBV12-3/TRBV12-4	.	ASSLRTIEQY
TRBV6-2/TRBV6-3	.	ASGSPSYNEQF
TRBV5-6	TRBD1	ASSPRGPTKETQY
TRBV6-2/TRBV6-3	TRBD1	ASSPIPRTGPYQPQH
TRBV4-1	.	ASSRPNGRVNEQF
TRBV4-1	TRBD2	ASSQPLHTSGYEQY
TRBV3-1	.	ASSQLVAASSSYNEQF
TRBV29-1	TRBD1	SAPRQGANTEAF
TRBV14	TRBD1	ASSQLSDREHGYT
TRBV4-1	.	ASSQATNYGYT
TRBV20-1	.	SARDGERVFPGNEQF
TRBV12-3/TRBV12-4	TRBD1	ASTRDRGDYGYT
TRBV12-3/TRBV12-4	.	ASSPDGGGQQF
TRBV12-3/TRBV12-4	TRBD2	ASSLASRLAGLNEQF
TRBV11-2	TRBD2	ASSSFPGLAVPGGETQY
TRBV5-1	.	ASSLLHEADTQY
TRBV10-3	.	AISIQSSLGYT
TRBV20-1	.	SAREANNEQF
TRBV7-9	.	ASSFRQEVYNEQF
TRBV7-2	.	ASSLIVPNEQF
TRBV27	.	ASTPQGKGTEAF
TRBV3-1	.	ASSHRAGRQETQY
TRBV29-1	.	SVVPRANEQF
TRBV3-1	TRBD2	ASSPHAGATNEQF
TRBV20-1	TRBD2	SARDQLAGRSGELF
TRBV5-1	TRBD2	ASSRGLAHKNTDTQY
TRBV4-2	.	ASSHRR
TRBV12-3/TRBV12-4	.	AIPWGNPDTGELF
TRBV6-5	.	ASSYEGGQVGMVKLF
TRBV5-1	TRBD2	ASSLSQGGYEQY
TRBV19	.	ASIAAAPNTEAF
TRBV5-6	TRBD2	ASSSQRGGSYNEQF